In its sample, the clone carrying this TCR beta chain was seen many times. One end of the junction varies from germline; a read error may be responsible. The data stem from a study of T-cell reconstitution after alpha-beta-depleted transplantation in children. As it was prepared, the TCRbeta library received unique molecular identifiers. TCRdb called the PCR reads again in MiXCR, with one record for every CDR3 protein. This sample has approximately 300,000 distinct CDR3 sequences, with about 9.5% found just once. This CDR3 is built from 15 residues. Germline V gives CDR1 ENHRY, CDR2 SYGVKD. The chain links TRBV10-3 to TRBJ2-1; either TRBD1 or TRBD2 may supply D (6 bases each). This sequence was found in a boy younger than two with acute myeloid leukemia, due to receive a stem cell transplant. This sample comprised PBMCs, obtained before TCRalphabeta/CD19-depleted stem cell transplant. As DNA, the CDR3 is TGTGCCATTAGTGAGAGGGGGGCGGTCTACAATGAGCAGTTCTTC. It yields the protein CAISERGAVYNEQFF.